What follows are 15 T cell receptor beta chains derived from one specimen sequenced in a study of radiotherapy plus CTLA-4 blockade in lung cancer. Only in-frame clones appear in the TCRdb table, and some are missing; sequencing was by immunoSEQ multiplex PCR. Here the sample spans approximately 94,000 clones, about four fifths being singletons. The source was peripheral blood, collected from a patient treated with radiotherapy plus ipilimumab. Receptor source: a human donor with non-small cell lung cancer that progressed on radiotherapy plus ipilimumab.

This chain links TRBV2 with TRBJ2-5; tentative D call: TRBD2 (6 bases). Looked up from germline, CDR1 is SNHLY and CDR2 is FYNNEI. Trimming removed 5 bases at V and 1 base at J, with 11 bases between. The CDR3 contains 14 residues. The CDR3 loop is CASSPGLTQETQYF. The CDR3 DNA sequence: TGTGCCAGCAGTCCGGGACTGACCCAAGAGACCCAGTACTTC.

This chain joins TRBV9 and TRBJ2-1, with D tentatively TRBD1 (5 bases). CDR1 SGDLS and CDR2 YYNGEE come from the germline V gene. The V and J ends lost 0 bases and 0 bases respectively, with 13 bases between them. The CDR3 has 17 residues. CDR3 residues: CASSVAWGRSSYNEQFF. The CDR3 region has the DNA TGTGCCAGCAGCGTAGCCTGGGGCAGAAGCTCCTACAATGAGCAGTTCTTC. The variable domain in full, with the rest retrieved from reference TRBV9 and TRBJ2-1, is DSGVTQTPKHLITATGQRVTLRCSPRSGDLSVYWYQQSLDQGLQFLIQYYNGEERAKGNILERFSAQQFPDLHSELNLSSLELGDSALYFCASSVAWGRSSYNEQFFGPGTRLTVL.

The chain employs TRBV7-2 and TRBJ2-1; D perhaps matches TRBD1 (7 bases). V gave up 3 bases and J gave up 3 bases, with 12 bases separating them. From germline, CDR1 is SGHTA and CDR2 FQGNSA. This CDR3 comprises 15 residues. CDR3 in DNA: TGTGCCAGCAGCTTTGCGGGACAGAACTACAATGAGCAGTTCTTC. Amino acids: CASSFAGQNYNEQFF.

The chain joins TRBV9 to TRBJ2-2, with 7 bases aligning to TRBD1. The V and J ends lost 3 bases and 6 bases, in that order; junction bases with no gene match: 17. This CDR3 has 18 amino acids. Germline V lookup: CDR1 SGDLS, CDR2 YYNGEE. The CDR3 spells CASSGAGATGSRAGELFF. The CDR3 DNA reads TGTGCCAGCAGCGGAGCCGGAGCGACAGGGAGTCGCGCCGGGGAGCTGTTTTTT.

The chain combines TRBV7-8 with TRBJ1-5, with TRBD1 matching over 9 bases. The J segment lost 2 bases and the V segment lost 0 bases, leaving 8 bases of the junction unmatched. CDR1 is SGHVS and CDR2 is FQNEAQ in the germline V gene. This CDR3 has 18 residues. The CDR3 DNA reads as TGTGCCAGCAGCTTAGCCCGGACAGGGGTCAGTGGCAATCAGCCCCAGCATTTT. Encoded protein: CASSLARTGVSGNQPQHF. Looking up the rest from reference TRBV7-8 and TRBJ1-5 gives the full variable domain: GAGVSQSPRYKVAKRGQDVALRCDPISGHVSLFWYQQALGQGPEFLTYFQNEAQLDKSGLPSDRFFAERPEGSVSTLKIQRTQQEDSAVYLCASSLARTGVSGNQPQHFGDGTRLSIL.

This rearrangement joins TRBV4-1 to TRBJ1-2; D gene uncertain. With 1 base removed from V and 8 bases from J, the gap between germline ends came to 20 bases. Germline assignment: CDR1 MGHRA and CDR2 YSYEKL. The CDR3 runs 16 residues. CDR3 bases: TGCGCCAGCAGCCAAGTGAGAAGGAGGACCGTGGGAGGCTACACCTTC. Amino acid sequence: CASSQVRRRTVGGYTF.

This chain connects TRBV5-6 to TRBJ2-5; 7 bases map to TRBD1. Germline V lookup: CDR1 SGHDT, CDR2 YYEEEE. The CDR3 covers 15 residues. V was pared by 4 bases and J by 2 bases, with 8 bases of the junction left unmatched. The CDR3 nucleotides are TGTGCCAGCAGCCCCCCCGGGACAGCTCAAGAGACCCAGTACTTC. Its translation: CASSPPGTAQETQYF.

V is TRBV2 and J is TRBJ2-2; 8 nucleotides match TRBD2. CDR1 SNHLY and CDR2 FYNNEI come from the germline V gene. V gave up 6 bases and J gave up 7 bases; unmatched junction bases: 10. The CDR3 runs to 15 residues. In DNA form, the CDR3 reads TGTGCCAGCAGAGAGAGGAGCGGGAGAGGCGGGGAGCTGTTTTTT. Translating gives CASRERSGRGGELFF.

The chain links TRBV18 to TRBJ1-4; D unresolved. In germline, CDR1 is KGHSH, CDR2 LQKENI. V was trimmed by 5 bases and J by 0 bases, leaving 13 bases between them. The CDR3 length is 16 residues. CDR3 region: CASSSQAAATNEKLFF. CDR3 coding DNA: TGTGCCAGCTCATCCCAGGCGGCCGCAACTAATGAAAAACTGTTTTTT.

DNA for the CDR3: TGTGCCAGCAGTTACTCTCAGACGGCCGACCATGGCTACACCTTC. This encodes CASSYSQTADHGYTF. This chain joins TRBV6-5 and TRBJ1-2; D remains ambiguous. This CDR3 has 15 amino acids. The ends were cut back, 0 bases at V and 6 bases at J, with 14 bases in the middle. Germline CDR1 MNHEY, CDR2 SVGAGI.

The V gene is TRBV11-2, the J gene TRBJ2-2, with D uncertain. CDR1 and CDR2 (germline): SGHAT, FQNNGV. This CDR3 has 16 amino acids. V shed 2 bases and J shed 6 bases, with 16 bases lying between them. CDR3 DNA sequence: TGTGCCAGCAGCTTATTGGCTAGTGGGCTCCCCGGGGAGCTGTTTTTT. Translating gives CASSLLASGLPGELFF.

The chain recombines TRBV28 with TRBJ1-4, with a possible D match to TRBD1 (6 bases). The CDR3 is made up of 15 amino acids. Germline V gene lookup returns CDR1 MDHEN and CDR2 SYDVKM. V gave up 5 bases and J gave up 8 bases, with 18 bases separating them. The DNA of the CDR3 is TGTGCCAGCAGTATTCAGGGGATGGGAACCGAAAAACTGTTTTTT. Translating gives CASSIQGMGTEKLFF.

This chain connects TRBV5-6 to TRBJ1-1; TRBD1 agrees at 11 bases. The CDR3 totals 17 residues. Per germline, CDR1 SGHDT and CDR2 YYEEEE. The trim removed 4 bases at V and 2 bases at J, leaving 10 bases unmatched. CDR3 protein: CASSLDRGLGPNTEAFF. CDR3 bases: TGTGCCAGCAGCCTGGACAGGGGGCTGGGACCTAACACTGAAGCTTTCTTT.

This clone came up a few times. V and J are TRBV18 and TRBJ1-1; no firm D call. Germline lookup yields CDR1 KGHSH and CDR2 LQKENI. V was cut by 2 bases and J by 2 bases, with 3 bases left in between. The CDR3 contains 12 residues. As DNA, the CDR3 is TGTGCCAGCTCACCAATCAACACTGAAGCTTTCTTT. Its protein is CASSPINTEAFF.

The CDR3 spells CASSRIRRGADPDFYGYTF. CDR3 coding DNA: TGTGCCAGCAGCCGCATTCGGAGAGGGGCCGACCCCGACTTCTATGGCTACACCTTC. The J gene is TRBJ1-2, the V gene TRBV11-2, with D perhaps TRBD1 (5 bases). CDR3 length: 19 amino acids. Trimming left V 5 bases short and J 4 bases short, with 29 bases between. Germline V lookup: CDR1 SGHAT, CDR2 FQNNGV.